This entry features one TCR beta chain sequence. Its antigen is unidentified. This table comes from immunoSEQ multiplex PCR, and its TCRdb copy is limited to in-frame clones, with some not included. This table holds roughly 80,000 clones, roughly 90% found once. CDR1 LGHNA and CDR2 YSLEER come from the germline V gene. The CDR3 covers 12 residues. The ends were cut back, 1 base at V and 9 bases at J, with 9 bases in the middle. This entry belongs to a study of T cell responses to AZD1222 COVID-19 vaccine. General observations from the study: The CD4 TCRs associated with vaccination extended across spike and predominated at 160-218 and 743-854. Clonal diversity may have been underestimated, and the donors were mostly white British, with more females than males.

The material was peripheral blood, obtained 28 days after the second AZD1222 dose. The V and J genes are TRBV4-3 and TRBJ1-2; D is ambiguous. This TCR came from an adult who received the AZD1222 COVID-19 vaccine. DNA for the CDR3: TGCGCCAGCAGCCAAGGTCCTTTGAGCTACACCTTC. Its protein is CASSQGPLSYTF.